The 18 T cell receptor beta chains below all came from one sample that was sequenced in a study of T cells in Graves' hyperthyroidism and ophthalmopathy. Researchers took RNA transcripts and amplified the TCR beta CDR3 regions from them. When the TCR CDR3 underwent first-round RT-PCR, the HTBI primer set was used. TCRdb reanalysed the multiplex PCR reads using MiXCR and keeps one entry per CDR3 protein. Here the sample spans around 240,000 distinct CDR3 sequences, 14% to 15% being singletons. The specimen was blood. The receptors here all came from a woman aged 40 to 50 with Graves' hyperthyroidism that later progressed to Graves' ophthalmopathy.

This clonotype has at least ten counts. The chain employs TRBV7-9 and TRBJ1-1; D not resolved. V gave up 3 bases and J gave up 4 bases, with 9 bases separating them. From germline, CDR1 is SEHNR and CDR2 FQNEAQ (reference sequence). The CDR3 is 13 residues long. The CDR3 loop reads CASSFQEGTEAFF. The DNA of the CDR3 is TGTGCCAGCAGCTTTCAGGAGGGCACTGAAGCTTTCTTT.

This clonotype showed up many times. The chain has TRBV11-2 and TRBJ2-3; 10 bases line up with TRBD2. The CDR3 covers 15 residues. CDR1 and CDR2 (germline): SGHAT, FQNNGV. Trimming cost V 5 bases and J 6 bases; bases outside gene matches: 8. The DNA for the CDR3 is TGTGCCAGCAGCCCCCTAGCGGGAGCCTTGGATACGCAGTATTTT. This sequence encodes CASSPLAGALDTQYF.

The J gene is TRBJ1-1, the V gene TRBV3-1; D gene unclear. V lost 3 bases and J lost 7, with 12 bases in between. Germline V gives CDR1 LGHDT, CDR2 YNNKEL (reference sequence). The CDR3 has 13 residues. DNA of the CDR3: TGTGCCAGCAGCCATTCAGGCATTGGTGAAGCTTTCTTT. This translates into CASSHSGIGEAFF.

J is TRBJ2-1 and V is TRBV19, with TRBD1 matching over 8 bases. This CDR3 is built from 18 residues. V lost 1 base, J lost 0 bases, and 8 bases stayed unmatched. Germline lookup yields CDR1 LNHDA and CDR2 SQIVND (reference sequence). Here the CDR3 DNA reads TGTGCCAGTAGTATAGGAGGTGGGACAGGTAGCTCCTACAATGAGCAGTTCTTC. It encodes CASSIGGGTGSSYNEQFF.

The chain couples TRBV18 to TRBJ2-1; maybe TRBD1 (5 bases). This CDR3 region has 14 residues. V was shortened by 3 bases and J by 6 bases, with 12 bases between the two germline ends. Germline V lookup: CDR1 KGHSH, CDR2 LQKENI. DNA of the CDR3: TGTGCCAGCTCACCGCAGGGTTCTTCCAATGAGCAGTTCTTC. Its protein product is CASSPQGSSNEQFF. Looking up the rest from reference TRBV18 and TRBJ2-1 gives the full variable domain: NAGVMQNPRHLVRRRGQEARLRCSPMKGHSHVYWYRQLPEEGLKFMVYLQKENIIDESGMPKERFSAEFPKEGPSILRIQQVVRGDSAAYFCASSPQGSSNEQFFGPGTRLTVL.

This clonotype was detected only a few times. The chain combines TRBV20-1 with TRBJ2-7; 13 bases line up with TRBD2. From germline, CDR1 is DFQATT and CDR2 SNEGSKA (reference sequence). The V gene end was trimmed by 5 bases and the J gene end by 0 bases; junction bases not matched to a gene: 10. CDR3 length: 17 amino acids. This CDR3 reads CSAPRTSGSSNSYEQYF. The CDR3 region has the DNA TGCAGTGCTCCCCGGACTAGCGGGAGCAGTAACTCCTACGAGCAGTACTTC.

In this sample, this clonotype turned up many times. This sequence joins TRBV12-3 or TRBV12-4 and TRBJ2-1; 11 positions agree with TRBD2. The trim removed 10 bases at V and 4 bases at J, leaving 6 bases unmatched. CDR3 length equals 14 residues. The DNA of the CDR3 is TGTGCCACCTCACGGACTAGCGGGTACAATGAGCAGTTCTTC. Amino acids: CATSRTSGYNEQFF.

This chain uses TRBV27 with TRBJ2-1, with TRBD2 matching over 9 bases. Germline V gene sequence: CDR1 MNHEY, CDR2 SMNVEV (reference sequence). The CDR3 totals 16 residues. After removal of 1 base from V and 4 bases from J, the junction contained 5 bases not matched to a gene. In DNA form, the CDR3 reads TGTGCCAGCAGTTTATTAGCGGGAGTAGGGTACAATGAGCAGTTCTTC. Its translation: CASSLLAGVGYNEQFF.

This clonotype was observed many times. The V and J genes are TRBV28 and TRBJ2-1; 7 nucleotides align to TRBD2. Looked up from germline, CDR1 is MDHEN and CDR2 is SYDVKM. The CDR3 runs 16 residues. Trimming removed 6 bases from V and 0 bases from J; junction bases left unmatched: 8. DNA of the CDR3: TGTGCCAGCAGATTAGATGCGGGAGTCTCCTACAATGAGCAGTTCTTC. Amino acids: CASRLDAGVSYNEQFF.

The V gene is TRBV28, the J gene TRBJ1-2; 12 positions agree with TRBD1. Germline CDR1 reads MDHEN; CDR2 reads SYDVKM. V shed 6 bases and J 6 bases; nucleotides not matched to a gene: 11. There are 16 residues in the CDR3. CDR3 nucleotides: TGTGCCAGCAGGGGAGCTATAGGGACAGGGGGCCATGGCTACACCTTC. Translated: CASRGAIGTGGHGYTF.

The chain employs TRBV5-1 and TRBJ2-1, with unresolved D. TRBJ2-7 explains the end of the DNA better; the J call may be wrong. The CDR3 extends over 11 amino acids. Germline values: CDR1 SGHRS, CDR2 YFSETQ. CDR3: CASSLYNEQYF. DNA of the CDR3: TGCGCCAGCAGCTTATACAATGAGCAGTACTTC.

In this sample, this clonotype turned up a few times. The genes are TRBV20-1 and TRBJ2-2; the D gene is possibly TRBD2 (6 bases). V was pared by 1 base and J by 4 bases, with 10 bases between. Germline V CDR1 and CDR2: DFQATT, SNEGSKA (reference sequence). The CDR3 consists of 14 residues. The CDR3 region is CSARVSGGTGELFF. The CDR3 DNA follows: TGCAGTGCTAGAGTTAGCGGTGGCACCGGGGAGCTGTTTTTT.

The table lists this clonotype with many counts. The chain employs TRBV28 and TRBJ2-1, with 8 bases matching TRBD2. CDR1 and CDR2 from the germline V gene are MDHEN and SYDVKM. The CDR3 runs to 16 residues. The trim removed 3 bases at V and 3 bases at J, leaving 7 bases unmatched. The DNA for the CDR3 is TGTGCCAGCAGTTTTGGTCTAGCGGGCGTCTACAATGAGCAGTTCTTC. It translates to CASSFGLAGVYNEQFF.

This clonotype was seen many times. This chain connects TRBV20-1 to TRBJ2-3; D uncertain. Deletions cut 4 bases from V and 0 bases from J, with 11 bases between. The CDR3 is 14 residues long. CDR1 is DFQATT, CDR2 SNEGSKA, per germline (reference sequence). For the CDR3, the DNA is TGCAGTGCTATAGAGCAAACTAGCACAGATACGCAGTATTTT. It encodes CSAIEQTSTDTQYF.

To note about this clonotype: A much larger clone sits a single nucleotide away, making a read error possible. The chain is built from TRBV28 and TRBJ2-7; the D gene could be TRBD1 or TRBD2 (5 bases each). Looked up from germline, CDR1 is MDHEN and CDR2 is SYDVKM. The CDR3 is 11 amino acids. Trimming took off 8 bases at V and 4 bases at J, with 9 bases between the two ends. The CDR3 is CASWDGYEQYF. CDR3 in DNA: TGTGCCAGCTGGGACGGATACGAGCAGTACTTC.

This clonotype occurred many times. This chain uses TRBV20-1 with TRBJ2-7; D gene unclear. The V gene lost 2 bases and the J gene lost 0 bases, with 8 bases spanning the gap. Germline assignment: CDR1 DFQATT and CDR2 SNEGSKA (reference sequence). The CDR3 is 13 amino acids. CDR3: CSARWRSSYEQYF. CDR3 DNA: TGCAGTGCTAGATGGCGGAGCTCCTACGAGCAGTACTTC.

Many counts were recorded for this clonotype. The genes are TRBV28 and TRBJ2-7; D is ambiguous. Germline V gene data show CDR1 as MDHEN and CDR2 as SYDVKM. This CDR3 contains 18 residues. Trimming cost V 4 bases and J 2 bases, with 24 bases left between them. CDR3 region: CASSSLLPQALTTYEQYF. CDR3 coding DNA: TGTGCCAGCAGTTCCCTCCTCCCTCAAGCCCTCACCACCTACGAGCAGTACTTC.

This clonotype has only one observation. Possible read error: a much larger clone is one base away. This chain links TRBV10-2 with TRBJ2-5; TRBD2 matches at 14 bases. CDR1 and CDR2 from the germline V gene are WSHSY and SAAADI. The CDR3 has 18 residues. CDR3 in amino acids: CSSRATQGLAGVGETQYF. CDR3 nucleotides: TGCTCCAGCAGGGCGACCCAGGGACTAGCGGGAGTTGGGGAGACCCAGTACTTC.